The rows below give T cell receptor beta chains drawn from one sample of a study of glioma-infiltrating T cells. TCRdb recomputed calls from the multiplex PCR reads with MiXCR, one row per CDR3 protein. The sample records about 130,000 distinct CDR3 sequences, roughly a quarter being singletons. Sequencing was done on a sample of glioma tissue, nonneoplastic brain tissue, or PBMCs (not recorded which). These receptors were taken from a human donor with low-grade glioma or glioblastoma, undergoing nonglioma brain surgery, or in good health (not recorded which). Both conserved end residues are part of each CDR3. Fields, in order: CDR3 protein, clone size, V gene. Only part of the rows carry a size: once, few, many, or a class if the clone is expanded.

CASSPRLAGGWETQYF | many | TRBV27
CASSVGGGTADTEAFF | - | TRBV7-2
CASSTSGASNTGELFF | - | TRBV5-1
CASSQELANYGYTF | - | TRBV14
CASSQTGKTNYGYTF | - | TRBV14
CASSPQQGVNEQFF | few | TRBV14
CASSKIWGGLRIQPQHF | few | TRBV19
CASSLGVGADTQYF | - | TRBV7-2
CASSYGADTQYF | many | TRBV12-3/TRBV12-4
CASRLGGSRQETQYF | many | TRBV6-1
CASSPPYRGPSNQPQHF | many | TRBV28
CASKPGQGAAYNEQFF | few | TRBV12-3/TRBV12-4
CASSSRGAGELFF | - | TRBV7-3
CASSQREGGMAFF | - | TRBV3-1
CASSPGEGFDEQFF | - | TRBV18
CSAARTFPGNTIYF | few | TRBV20-1
CSARVNATASGYTF | - | TRBV20-1
CASSPQGNEPQHF | - | TRBV28
CASVGGLGIDTGNTIYF | - | TRBV2
CASSRTTGAEKLFF | many | TRBV6-1
CASSDLQSGYSNQPQHF | - | TRBV12-3/TRBV12-4
CASRIPRDTSSTEAFF | - | TRBV7-9
CASSLGESSNQPQHF | - | TRBV7-9